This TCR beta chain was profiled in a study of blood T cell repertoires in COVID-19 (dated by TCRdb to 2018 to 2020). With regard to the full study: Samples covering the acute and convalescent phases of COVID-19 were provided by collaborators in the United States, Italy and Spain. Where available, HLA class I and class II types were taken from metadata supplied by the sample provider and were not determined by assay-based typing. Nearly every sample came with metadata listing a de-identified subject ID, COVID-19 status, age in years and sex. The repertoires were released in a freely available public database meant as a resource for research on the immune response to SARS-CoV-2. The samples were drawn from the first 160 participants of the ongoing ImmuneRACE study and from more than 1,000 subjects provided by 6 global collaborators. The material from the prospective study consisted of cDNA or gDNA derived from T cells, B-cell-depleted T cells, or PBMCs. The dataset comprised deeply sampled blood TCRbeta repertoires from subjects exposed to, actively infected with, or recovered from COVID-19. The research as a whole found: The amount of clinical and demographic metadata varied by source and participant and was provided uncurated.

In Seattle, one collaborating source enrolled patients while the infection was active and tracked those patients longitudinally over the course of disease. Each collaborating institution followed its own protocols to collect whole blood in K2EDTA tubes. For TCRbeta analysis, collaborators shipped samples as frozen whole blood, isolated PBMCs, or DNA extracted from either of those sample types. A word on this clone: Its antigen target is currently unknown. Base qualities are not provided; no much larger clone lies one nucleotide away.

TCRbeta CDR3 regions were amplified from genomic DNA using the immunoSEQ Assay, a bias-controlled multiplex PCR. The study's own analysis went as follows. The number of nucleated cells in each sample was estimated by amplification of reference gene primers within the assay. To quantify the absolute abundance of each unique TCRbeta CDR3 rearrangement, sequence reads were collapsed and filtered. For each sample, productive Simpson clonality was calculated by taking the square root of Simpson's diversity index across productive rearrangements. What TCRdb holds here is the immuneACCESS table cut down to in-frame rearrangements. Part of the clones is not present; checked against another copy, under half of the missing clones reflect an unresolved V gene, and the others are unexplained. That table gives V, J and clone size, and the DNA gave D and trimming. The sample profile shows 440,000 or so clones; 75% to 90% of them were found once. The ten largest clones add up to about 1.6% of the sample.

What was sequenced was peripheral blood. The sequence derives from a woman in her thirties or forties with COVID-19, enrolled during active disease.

The DNA reads TGTGCCACAGGGGAAGGTTGGACTGAAGCTTTCTTT. This sequence encodes CATGEGWTEAFF. The rearrangement combines TRBV7-9 with TRBJ1-1, with a weak D call of TRBD1 (6 bases match). Taken from cysteine to phenylalanine, the CDR3 has 12 residues. Only the CDR3 region is kept as DNA, spanning 36 bases read in frame from base 1. The V and J ends are trimmed by 10 bases and 5 bases, leaving 14 bases between them. CDR1 and CDR2 (SEHNR, FQNEAQ) derive from the germline V gene (reference sequence).